This section outlines one TCR beta chain sequence together with its context. Its antigen is as yet unknown. The record originates from a study of shared clonotypes between healthy human individuals. On ten immunoSEQ deep assay plates, unsorted PBMC DNA was sequenced. Clones were sequenced by immunoSEQ multiplex PCR, and TCRdb holds only the in-frame ones, with some missing. The table records around 510,000 clones, around 78% of them present only once. This CDR3 spans 15 amino acids. Trimming removed 0 bases at V and 2 bases at J, with 10 bases between. From germline, CDR1 is MGHRA and CDR2 YSYEKL. Study conclusions and caveats: Collection of samples was limited to blood; tissue repertoires likely differ.

The chain recombines TRBV4-1 with TRBJ1-1; D gene ambiguous. Sequenced material: PBMCs. The source of this sequence is a woman aged 40 to 50 in good health. Some clones in this sample may be carry-over from other donors' samples. CDR3 loop: CASSQEILLNTEAFF. CDR3 in DNA: TGCGCCAGCAGCCAAGAGATCCTTTTAAACACTGAAGCTTTCTTT.